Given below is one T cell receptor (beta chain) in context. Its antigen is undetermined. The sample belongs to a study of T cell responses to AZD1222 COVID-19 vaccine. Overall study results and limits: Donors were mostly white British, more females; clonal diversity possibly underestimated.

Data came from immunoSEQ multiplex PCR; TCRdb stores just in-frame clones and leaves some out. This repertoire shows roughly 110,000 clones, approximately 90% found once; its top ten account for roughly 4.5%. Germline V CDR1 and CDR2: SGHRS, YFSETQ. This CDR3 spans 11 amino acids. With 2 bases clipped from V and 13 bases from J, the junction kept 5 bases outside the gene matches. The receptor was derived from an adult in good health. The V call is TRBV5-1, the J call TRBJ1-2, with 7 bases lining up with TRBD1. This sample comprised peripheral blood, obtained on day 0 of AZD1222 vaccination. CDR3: CASSLTGAVTF. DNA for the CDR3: TGCGCCAGCAGCTTAACAGGGGCGGTCACCTTC.